This T cell receptor (beta chain) emerged from a study of regulatory T cells in long-lasting Graves disease. As for the study in general: Duration of antithyroid drug therapy among newly diagnosed Graves' patients was under 3 months.

Germline assignment: CDR1 SNHLY and CDR2 FYNNEI. The germline V and J ends were trimmed by 6 bases and 3 bases, with 14 bases remaining between them. The CDR3 consists of 14 residues. Overall study findings and caveats: Between persistent patients, fewer than 3,500 public clonotypes were shared, exceeding the roughly 920 shared between new patients. Samples came from peripheral blood alone, without thyroid tissue.

To make TCR beta libraries, researchers used iRepertoire HTBI primers and Arm-PCR of CDR3 regions. One entry per CDR3 protein results from TCRdb running MiXCR on the multiplex PCR reads. Of under 800,000 distinct CDR3 sequences in the sample, 15% to 20% were seen once. As to time point: newly diagnosed GD, antithyroid drugs for less than 3 months. The TCR library was made from RNA extracted from PBMCs. This clonotype has ten or more counts. Its antigen remains unknown. These data were likewise used in another study, on T cells in Graves' hyperthyroidism and ophthalmopathy. That paper states: Carried out on the TCR CDR3, a first-round RT-PCR used the HTBI primer set.

The J gene is TRBJ1-1, the V gene TRBV2, with TRBD1 as a possible D gene (6 bases). The source is a woman aged 25 to 39 with Graves disease. Material: peripheral blood mononuclear cells (PBMCs), obtained at new diagnosis, from a patient treated with antithyroid drugs. CDR3 DNA sequence: TGTGCCAGCAGACAGGGTTCGGTGGACACTGAAGCTTTCTTT. It translates to CASRQGSVDTEAFF.